This TCR beta chain was documented in a study of patients and donors after allogeneic stem cell transplantation. The germline V gene encodes CDR1 LGHDT and CDR2 YNNKEL (reference sequence). This CDR3 comprises 15 residues. Trimming pared 4 bases from V and 2 bases from J, leaving 14 bases between. TCRdb analysed the RT-PCR reads with MiXCR anew, one entry per CDR3 protein. The sample has about 160,000 distinct CDR3 sequences; 24% are singletons. This TCR was sampled from a human donor who was either an allogeneic HSCT recipient or a stem cell or donor lymphocyte infusion donor (not recorded which). It is not recorded whose cells these are; they may come from a transplant donor. The gene calls are TRBV3-1 and TRBJ1-1; perhaps TRBD1 as D (5 bases). Sequenced material: blood, either unsorted or a sorted T cell fraction (not recorded which). The CDR3 DNA reads TGTGCCAGCAGCCTTCGAGGGGTGGTCAACACTGAAGCTTTCTTT. This gives the protein CASSLRGVVNTEAFF.